These 21 T cell receptor beta chains were sequenced from one sample in a study of blood T cell repertoires in COVID-19. Profiling relied on immunoSEQ multiplex PCR, and the TCRdb table lists in-frame clones only, not all of them. The sample has about 440,000 clones; more than 70% are singletons. Specimen: peripheral blood. These receptors were collected from a woman aged 45-65 years with COVID-19, enrolled during active disease.

On this clone: Other DNA sequences in this specimen translate into the identical CDR3. The V gene is TRBV15, the J gene TRBJ2-5, with TRBD2 matching over 8 bases. J lost 4 bases, V lost 1 base, and 8 bases had no gene match. The CDR3 is 16 amino acids. Germline CDR1 LNHNV, CDR2 YYDKDF (reference sequence). This chain's CDR3 is CATSRVGLVPPETQYF. The CDR3 DNA sequence: TGTGCCACCAGCAGAGTGGGACTAGTACCCCCAGAGACCCAGTACTTC.

V is TRBV19 and J is TRBJ2-3; a weak D match, TRBD2 (5 bases). This CDR3 has 17 amino acids. CDR1 is LNHDA and CDR2 is SQIVND in the germline V gene (reference sequence). With 6 bases removed from V and 2 bases from J, the gap between germline ends came to 21 bases. CDR3 protein: CASRTRWRATDTDTQYF. The CDR3 DNA is TGTGCCAGTAGGACCCGCTGGCGGGCTACCGACACAGATACGCAGTATTTT. The full variable domain, with the rest looked up from reference TRBV19 and TRBJ2-3, is DGGITQSPKYLFRKEGQNVTLSCEQNLNHDAMYWYRQDPGQGLRLIYYSQIVNDFQKGDIAEGYSVSREKKESFPLTVTSAQKNPTAFYLCASRTRWRATDTDTQYFGPGTRLTVL.

V gene TRBV30 combines with J gene TRBJ1-2; 7 bases map to TRBD1. CDR3 size: 15 residues. Germline V gene data show CDR1 as GTSNPN and CDR2 as SVGIG (reference sequence). J lost 0 bases, V lost 2 bases, and 6 bases had no gene match. The CDR3: CAWSLGDRPNYGYTF. The CDR3 DNA is TGTGCCTGGAGTTTAGGGGACAGACCTAACTATGGCTACACCTTC.

This clone was counted once. This chain joins TRBV5-5 and TRBJ1-2, with 12 bases lining up with TRBD1. The germline V gene encodes CDR1 SGHKS and CDR2 YYEKEE (reference sequence). The CDR3 length is 17 residues. Trimming removed 4 bases from V and 2 bases from J; junction bases left unmatched: 9. The CDR3 bases are TGTGCCAGCAGCCCGGAGGGGACAGGGGGCTTAAACTATGGCTACACCTTC. This encodes CASSPEGTGGLNYGYTF.

This rearrangement joins TRBV14 to TRBJ2-1; 8 positions agree with TRBD2. From germline, CDR1 is SGHDN and CDR2 FVKESK. The CDR3 consists of 16 residues. The junction had 7 bases not matched to a gene; V was cut back by 4 bases and J by 2 bases. CDR3 in DNA: TGTGCCAGCAGCCCGAGAGCGGGGGCCACCTACAATGAGCAGTTCTTC. It specifies CASSPRAGATYNEQFF.

J is TRBJ1-2 and V is TRBV5-1; D unresolved. The CDR3 is 15 amino acids. CDR1 is SGHRS, CDR2 YFSETQ, per germline. Deletions cut 0 bases from V and 3 bases from J, with 12 bases between. The CDR3 nucleotides are TGCGCCAGCAGCTTGGGCGACACTTTGCACTATGGCTACACCTTC. Translated: CASSLGDTLHYGYTF.

This rearrangement joins TRBV10-3 to TRBJ1-6, with no clear D. The CDR3 totals 14 residues. Trimming took off 0 bases at V and 8 bases at J, with 8 bases between the two ends. From germline, CDR1 is ENHRY and CDR2 SYGVKD. DNA of the CDR3: TGTGCCATCAGTGAGTCAACGAGGGATTCACCCCTCCACTTT. Translated, it gives CAISESTRDSPLHF.

The chain links TRBV24-1 to TRBJ2-2, with 12 bases aligning to TRBD2. The junction had 3 bases not matched to a gene; V was cut back by 9 bases and J by 5 bases. Looked up from germline, CDR1 is KGHDR and CDR2 is SFDVKD. CDR3 length equals 14 residues. CDR3 nucleotide sequence: TGTGCCACCTCGACTAGCGGGGGAACCGGGGAGCTGTTTTTT. This codes for CATSTSGGTGELFF.

The CDR3 reads CASSLAGGAEEEQFF. CDR3 in DNA: TGCGCCAGCAGCTTGGCGGGGGGGGCCGAAGAGGAGCAGTTCTTC. This rearrangement joins TRBV5-1 to TRBJ2-1, with 8 bases that match TRBD2. J gave up 10 bases and V 0 bases, and 9 bases lay outside the gene matches. CDR1 and CDR2 (germline): SGHRS, YFSETQ. The CDR3 has 15 amino acids.

Remarks on this clone: Distinct nucleotide sequences in the sample also encode this CDR3. The rearrangement links TRBV25-1 to TRBJ1-4; 7 positions agree with TRBD1. Germline V lookup: CDR1 MGHDK, CDR2 SYGVNS. The CDR3 is 14 amino acids. Germline trimming cut 6 bases from V and 0 bases from J; bases unmatched to any gene: 1. CDR3 sequence reads: CASRGTATNEKLFF. DNA of the CDR3: TGTGCCAGCAGAGGGACAGCAACTAATGAAAAACTGTTTTTT.

The chain has TRBV5-6 and TRBJ1-1; a weak D match, TRBD1 (5 bases). The CDR3 loop spans 17 amino acids. Germline CDR1 is SGHDT and CDR2 is YYEEEE. V was clipped by 4 bases and J by 8 bases, with 27 bases between them. The CDR3 nucleotides read TGTGCCAGCAGCGCCTTTCCATCCAAGGACACCCTTGGGGAAGCTTTCTTT. Its translation is CASSAFPSKDTLGEAFF.

In the case of this clone: Other DNA sequences of this sample code for an identical CDR3. This chain uses TRBV30 with TRBJ1-2; D not resolved. Per the germline V gene, CDR1 is GTSNPN and CDR2 is SVGIG (reference sequence). The germline V and J ends were trimmed by 0 bases and 4 bases, with 9 bases remaining between them. CDR3 length: 13 amino acids. CDR3 DNA sequence: TGTGCCTGGAGTGTTCCGGGGTCCTATGGCTACACCTTC. It yields the protein CAWSVPGSYGYTF.

V is TRBV4-1 and J is TRBJ1-2; TRBD1 might be the D (5 bases). Germline V CDR1 and CDR2: MGHRA, YSYEKL. Trimming removed 4 bases from V and 1 base from J, with 13 bases in between. The CDR3 is 15 amino acids. CDR3 bases: TGCGCCAGCAGCCCCGGGGAGGGGATTAACTATGGCTACACCTTC. Translating gives CASSPGEGINYGYTF.

The chain employs TRBV10-2 and TRBJ1-1; possible D gene TRBD1, 5 bases. Per germline, CDR1 WSHSY and CDR2 SAAADI. V lost 9 bases to trimming and J lost 11 bases, with 16 bases between them. The CDR3 is made up of 11 amino acids. CDR3 sequence reads: CASRQSGYAFF. As DNA, the CDR3 is TGCGCCAGTCGGCAGTCAGGGTATGCTTTCTTT.

This sequence joins TRBV2 and TRBJ1-2; 7 nucleotides align to TRBD1. V shed 3 bases and J 2 bases; nucleotides not matched to a gene: 6. The CDR3 sequence is 15 residues long. Germline values: CDR1 SNHLY, CDR2 FYNNEI. CDR3 protein: CASSDPGTANYGYTF. DNA for the CDR3: TGTGCCAGCAGTGATCCTGGGACAGCAAACTATGGCTACACCTTC.

The genes are TRBV6-6 and TRBJ1-1, with unresolved D. CDR3 length equals 16 residues. Per the germline V gene, CDR1 is MNHNY and CDR2 is SVGAGI (reference sequence). Trimming removed 6 bases at V and 5 bases at J, with 22 bases between. The DNA for the CDR3 is TGTGCCAGCAGCCATACCCCCATCCCCCGAGGGACTGAAGCTTTCTTT. As protein: CASSHTPIPRGTEAFF.

This sequence joins TRBV6-5 and TRBJ1-6, with TRBD1 identical over 7 bases. The CDR3 totals 14 residues. Trimming at V came to 5 bases and at J to 7 bases, leaving 5 bases not matched to a gene. Germline loops: CDR1 MNHEY, CDR2 SVGAGI. The CDR3 region is CASSRGQQNSPLHF. In DNA form, the CDR3 reads TGTGCCAGCAGTCGGGGACAGCAAAATTCACCCCTCCACTTT.

The chain joins TRBV5-1 to TRBJ2-2, with D tentatively TRBD1 (6 bases). In germline, CDR1 is SGHRS, CDR2 YFSETQ. The V gene lost 2 bases and the J gene lost 2 bases, with 13 bases spanning the gap. The CDR3 is 16 amino acids. CDR3 coding DNA: TGCGCCAGCAGCTTCGGGGACACTTTAAACACCGGGGAGCTGTTTTTT. Translating it yields CASSFGDTLNTGELFF.

This clone was recorded once. Other DNA sequences in this sample translate to the same CDR3. The rearrangement uses TRBV2 and TRBJ2-7; D not resolved. The CDR3 spans 11 residues. Trimming cost V 6 bases and J 4 bases, with 7 bases left between them. Germline V gene data show CDR1 as SNHLY and CDR2 as FYNNEI. CDR3 in amino acids: CASSPRYEQYF. The CDR3 DNA is TGTGCCAGCAGCCCGCGTTACGAGCAGTACTTC. Full variable domain (missing parts from reference TRBV2 and TRBJ2-7): EPEVTQTPSHQVTQMGQEVILRCVPISNHLYFYWYRQILGQKVEFLVSFYNNEISEKSEIFDDQFSVERPDGSNFTLKIRSTKLEDSAMYFCASSPRYEQYFGPGTRLTVT.

The chain combines TRBV2 with TRBJ2-1; 10 bases line up with TRBD2. Germline trimming cut 2 bases from V and 15 bases from J; bases unmatched to any gene: 16. Looked up from germline, CDR1 is SNHLY and CDR2 is FYNNEI. The CDR3 consists of 16 residues. Here the CDR3 reads CASSEPPGGAGGLRFF. CDR3 sequence (DNA): TGTGCCAGCAGTGAACCCCCGGGCGGAGCGGGGGGGCTACGGTTCTTC.

In its sample, this clone was seen a few times. The chain joins TRBV28 to TRBJ1-5; weak D call: TRBD1 (5 bases). Germline loops: CDR1 MDHEN, CDR2 SYDVKM. CDR3 length equals 14 residues. V shed 5 bases and J shed 5 bases, with 13 bases lying between them. CDR3 sequence reads: CASSPRTGDQPQHF. The CDR3 bases are TGTGCCAGCAGTCCCCGGACGGGGGATCAGCCCCAGCATTTT. Full variable domain (missing parts from reference TRBV28 and TRBJ1-5): DVKVTQSSRYLVKRTGEKVFLECVQDMDHENMFWYRQDPGLGLRLIYFSYDVKMKEKGDIPEGYSVSREKKERFSLILESASTNQTSMYLCASSPRTGDQPQHFGDGTRLSIL.